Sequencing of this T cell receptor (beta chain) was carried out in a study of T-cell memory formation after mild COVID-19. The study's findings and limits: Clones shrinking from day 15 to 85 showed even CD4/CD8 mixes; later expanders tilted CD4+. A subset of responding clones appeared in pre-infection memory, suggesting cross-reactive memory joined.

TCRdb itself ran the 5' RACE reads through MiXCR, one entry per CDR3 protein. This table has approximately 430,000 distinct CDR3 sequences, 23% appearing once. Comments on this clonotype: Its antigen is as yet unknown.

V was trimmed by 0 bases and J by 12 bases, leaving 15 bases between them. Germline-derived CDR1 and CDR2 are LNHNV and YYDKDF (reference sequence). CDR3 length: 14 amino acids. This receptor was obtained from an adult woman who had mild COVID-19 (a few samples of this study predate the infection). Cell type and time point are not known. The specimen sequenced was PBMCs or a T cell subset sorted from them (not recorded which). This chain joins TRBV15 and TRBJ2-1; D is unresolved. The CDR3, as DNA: TGTGCCACCAGCAGAGATAAGTACCGGGTTTGGCAGTTCTTC. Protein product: CATSRDKYRVWQFF. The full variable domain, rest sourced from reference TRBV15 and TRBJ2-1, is DAMVIQNPRYQVTQFGKPVTLSCSQTLNHNVMYWYQQKSSQAPKLLFHYYDKDFNNEADTPDNFQSRRPNTSFCFLDIRSPGLGDTAMYLCATSRDKYRVWQFFGPGTRLTVL.